This entry concerns a single T cell receptor (beta chain). The entry originates in a study of blood T cell repertoires in COVID-19. Study at large: Collection of acute and convalescent COVID-19 samples took place in the United States, Italy and Spain.

Method: immunoSEQ multiplex PCR; TCRdb's copy keeps in-frame clones and lacks some. The data show some 360,000 clones, with roughly 90% seen just once and less than 5% held by the top ten. Enrollment of patients from Seattle took place during active infection, with longitudinal follow-up. Sequenced: peripheral blood. The clonotype originates from a woman aged 55-69 years with COVID-19, enrolled during active disease.

The CDR3 nucleotides read TGTGCCAGCAGTTACGAAGGAGGGATAGTTGGCTACACCTTC. It codes for CASSYEGGIVGYTF. The chain couples TRBV6-5 to TRBJ1-2; D gene unclear. With 2 bases removed from V and 7 bases from J, the gap between germline ends came to 14 bases. The CDR3 totals 14 residues. Germline CDR1 is MNHEY and CDR2 is SVGAGI.